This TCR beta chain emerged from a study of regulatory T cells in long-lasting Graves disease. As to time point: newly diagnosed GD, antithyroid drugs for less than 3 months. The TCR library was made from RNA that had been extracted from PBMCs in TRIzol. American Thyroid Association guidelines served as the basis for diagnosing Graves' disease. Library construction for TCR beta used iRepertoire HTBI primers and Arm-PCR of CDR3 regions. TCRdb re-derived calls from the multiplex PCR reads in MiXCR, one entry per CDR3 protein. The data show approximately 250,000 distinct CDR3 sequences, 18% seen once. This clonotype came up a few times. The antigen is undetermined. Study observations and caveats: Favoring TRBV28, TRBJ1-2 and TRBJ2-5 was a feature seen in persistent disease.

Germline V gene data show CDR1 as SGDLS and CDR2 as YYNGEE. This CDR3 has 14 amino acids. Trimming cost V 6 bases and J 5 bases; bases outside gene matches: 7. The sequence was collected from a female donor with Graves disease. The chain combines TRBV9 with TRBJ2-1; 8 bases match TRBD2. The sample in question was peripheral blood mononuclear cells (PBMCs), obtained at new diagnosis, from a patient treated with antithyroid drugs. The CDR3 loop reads CASNGSGTDNEQFF. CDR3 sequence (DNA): TGTGCCAGCAACGGTAGCGGGACGGACAATGAGCAGTTCTTC.